These T cell receptor beta chains were read from a single sample in a study of T-cell memory formation after mild COVID-19. TCRdb redid the calling of the 5' RACE reads with MiXCR, one entry per CDR3 protein. The table has fewer than 450,000 distinct CDR3 sequences, 20% to 25% seen once; the top ten hold roughly 8.7%. The sample consisted of PBMCs or a T cell subset sorted from them (not recorded which). Receptors originate from an adult woman who had mild COVID-19 (a few samples of this study predate the infection). Cell type and time point are not known. Both conserved end residues are part of each CDR3. A D gene is named only where the DNA matches it firmly. Clone sizes are given selectively: once, few, many, or a class where the clone is expanded.

D	J	length	size	V	CDR3	DNA
TRBD1	TRBJ2-7	15	-	TRBV18	CASSPSIDRAYEQYF	TGTGCCAGCTCACCGAGTATAGACAGGGCTTACGAGCAGTACTTC
-	TRBJ2-7	12	-	TRBV11-2	CASSLWMYEQYF	TGTGCCAGCAGCTTGTGGATGTACGAGCAGTACTTC
-	TRBJ2-5	14	-	TRBV29-1	CSVEEWGSRETQYF	TGCAGCGTTGAAGAATGGGGCTCGCGGGAGACCCAGTACTTC
-	TRBJ2-3	14	-	TRBV25-1	CASSGRTGVDTQYF	TGTGCCAGCAGTGGGAGAACAGGCGTAGATACGCAGTATTTT
TRBD2	TRBJ2-3	17	-	TRBV7-6	CASSLYTSGGSTDTQYF	TGTGCCAGCAGCTTATATACTAGCGGGGGGAGCACAGATACGCAGTATTTT
-	TRBJ1-5	13	-	TRBV6-6	CASSPRWDQPQHF	TGTGCCAGCAGCCCCCGGTGGGATCAGCCCCAGCATTTT
-	TRBJ2-7	15	few	TRBV5-4	CASSPDPLSYSEQYF	TGTGCCAGCAGCCCTGACCCCCTCTCCTATTCCGAGCAGTACTTC
TRBD2	TRBJ2-3	19	many	TRBV20-1	CSARDGRERIITSTDTQYF	TGCAGTGCTAGAGATGGGCGGGAGAGAATAATTACTAGCACAGATACGCAGTATTTT
TRBD1	TRBJ1-1	15	-	TRBV10-3	CAISEPQGASGEAFF	TGTGCCATCAGTGAGCCCCAGGGGGCGTCGGGGGAAGCTTTCTTT
-	TRBJ1-3	16	-	TRBV7-2	CASSLVPGPSGNTIYF	TGTGCCAGCAGCTTAGTACCGGGGCCATCTGGAAACACCATATATTTT
TRBD1	TRBJ2-2	16	-	TRBV6-5	CASSYPGQGATGELFF	TGTGCCAGCAGTTACCCCGGACAGGGGGCAACCGGGGAGCTGTTTTTT
-	TRBJ1-1	14	-	TRBV5-1	CASSVRQQGTEAFF	TGCGCCAGCAGCGTGAGACAGCAGGGGACTGAAGCTTTCTTT
TRBD2	TRBJ2-3	17	-	TRBV4-1	CASSQDHTTSGEDTQYF	TGCGCCAGCAGCCAAGATCATACGACTAGCGGGGAAGATACGCAGTATTTT
TRBD2	TRBJ2-3	14	many	TRBV5-1	CASSSAGATDTQYF	TGCGCCAGCAGTAGCGCGGGAGCAACAGATACGCAGTATTTT
TRBD1	TRBJ2-7	12	many	TRBV12-3/TRBV12-4	CASSLTGGEQYF	TGTGCCAGCAGTCTCACAGGGGGCGAGCAGTACTTC